A single sample is the source of the 20 T cell receptor beta chains below, sequenced in a study of cytomegalovirus exposure and HLA in healthy donors. The PCR ran on 60 Vbeta and 13 Jbeta primers. Sequencing was performed with immunoSEQ multiplex PCR; in TCRdb, only in-frame clones are kept and a portion is missing. The sample has about 160,000 clones, roughly 80% seen once; the top ten hold under 1.1%. Sequencing was carried out using PBMCs. These receptors were obtained from a man aged 25 to 40 in good health and CMV-seronegative.

This clone was recorded only once. The chain links TRBV2 to TRBJ2-7; 12 bases fit TRBD1. Germline-derived CDR1 and CDR2 are SNHLY and FYNNEI. The CDR3 has 15 amino acids. Trimming cost V 4 bases and J 7 bases; bases outside gene matches: 8. CDR3 sequence reads: CASSAGQGASREQYF. CDR3 nucleotides: TGTGCCAGCAGTGCGGGACAGGGGGCTTCGAGGGAGCAGTACTTC.

V is TRBV7-8 and J is TRBJ2-5, with D maybe TRBD2 (6 bases). The CDR3 spans 16 residues. Germline V gene sequence: CDR1 SGHVS, CDR2 FQNEAQ. V shed 4 bases and J shed 1 base, with 16 bases lying between them. The CDR3 loop is CASSYRGIAVQETQYF. The CDR3 DNA reads TGTGCCAGCAGCTATAGGGGCATAGCGGTCCAAGAGACCCAGTACTTC.

This clone came up once. The chain couples TRBV19 to TRBJ1-1; D is ambiguous. This CDR3 contains 13 residues. Trimming took 5 bases from V and 0 from J, leaving 7 bases between them. Germline CDR1 reads LNHDA; CDR2 reads SQIVND (reference sequence). This chain's CDR3 is CASSLSLNTEAFF. The CDR3 region has the DNA TGTGCCAGTAGTTTGTCTCTGAACACTGAAGCTTTCTTT.

The chain uses TRBV28 and TRBJ1-1, with 8 bases fitting TRBD1. CDR1 and CDR2 (germline): MDHEN, SYDVKM. Losses at the gene ends were 5 bases for V and 4 bases for J; bases not matched to a gene: 6. There are 14 residues in the CDR3. The CDR3 region is CASSKEDRVTEAFF. Written as DNA, the CDR3 is TGTGCCAGCAGTAAAGAGGACAGGGTCACTGAAGCTTTCTTT.

The rearrangement links TRBV29-1 to TRBJ2-3; D call uncertain. CDR3 size: 11 residues. Germline V gene lookup returns CDR1 SQVTM and CDR2 ANQGSEA. V lost 3 bases, J lost 4 bases, and 5 bases lay in between. In nucleotides, the CDR3 is TGCAGCGTTGACGTAGCAGATACGCAGTATTTT. This sequence encodes CSVDVADTQYF.

The rearrangement links TRBV19 to TRBJ2-7; TRBD2 matches 7 bases. CDR3 size: 14 residues. Germline assignment: CDR1 LNHDA and CDR2 SQIVND (reference sequence). V lost 7 bases and J lost 3; bases outside the gene matches: 9. CDR3 nucleotides: TGTGCCAGTAACCCGGGGACTAATGACTACGAGCAGTACTTC. Its translation is CASNPGTNDYEQYF.

The chain carries TRBV19 and TRBJ2-7; 10 nucleotides match TRBD1. Germline CDR1 LNHDA, CDR2 SQIVND (reference sequence). This CDR3 is built from 14 residues. J gave up 0 bases and V 6 bases, and 2 bases lay outside the gene matches. The DNA of the CDR3 is TGTGCCAGTAGGGACAGGGGGAGCTCCTACGAGCAGTACTTC. Translating it yields CASRDRGSSYEQYF.

To note about this clone: The junction departs from the called germline gene at one end, perhaps through a read error. V and J are TRBV7-6 and TRBJ2-5; D is uncertain. CDR3 length equals 15 residues. Germline V lookup: CDR1 SGHVS, CDR2 FNYEAQ. The CDR3 reads CASSHDSWNEEAQYF. Here the CDR3 DNA reads TGTGCCAGCAGCCACGATTCCTGGAATGAAGAGGCCCAGTACTTC.

The V call is TRBV7-6, the J call TRBJ2-3; a weak D match, TRBD1 (8 bases). This CDR3 has 17 residues. V was shortened by 1 base and J by 5 bases, with 19 bases between the two germline ends. From germline, CDR1 is SGHVS and CDR2 FNYEAQ. In DNA, the CDR3 is TGTGCCAGCAGCTTAGGGACAGGGTGGGCTAGCGGAGATACGCAGTATTTT. Translated, it gives CASSLGTGWASGDTQYF.

The rearrangement joins TRBV11-3 to TRBJ1-1, with D hard to call. The ends were cut back, 3 bases at V and 1 base at J, with 6 bases in the middle. CDR1 and CDR2 from the germline V gene are SGHNT and YENEEA. There are 13 residues in the CDR3. CDR3 region: CASSFQKNTEAFF. The DNA for the CDR3 is TGTGCCAGCAGCTTTCAGAAGAACACTGAAGCTTTCTTT.

V gene TRBV5-5 combines with J gene TRBJ1-2; 8 nucleotides agree with TRBD1. The CDR3 has 16 amino acids. CDR1 is SGHKS, CDR2 YYEKEE, per germline (reference sequence). V lost 6 bases, J lost 5 bases, and 15 bases stayed unmatched. The CDR3 bases are TGTGCCAGCACCCCGGAGGGAGCAGGGGGCGCATATGGCTACACCTTC. It yields the protein CASTPEGAGGAYGYTF.

The V and J genes are TRBV5-1 and TRBJ2-1, with 11 bases aligning to TRBD2. The V segment lost 1 base and the J segment 4 bases; nucleotides outside the gene matches: 1. The CDR3 consists of 15 residues. Looked up from germline, CDR1 is SGHRS and CDR2 is YFSETQ. As DNA, the CDR3 is TGCGCCAGCAGCTTGACTAGCGGGGGATACAATGAGCAGTTCTTC. Its translation: CASSLTSGGYNEQFF.

This sequence joins TRBV4-1 and TRBJ1-1; TRBD1 is a possible D gene (6 bases). The CDR3 consists of 18 residues. The ends were cut back, 0 bases at V and 1 base at J, with 18 bases in the middle. The V gene's germline CDR1 is MGHRA and CDR2 YSYEKL. The DNA for the CDR3 is TGCGCCAGCAGCCAAGAAAAAGGACAGAGTTCTCCGAACACTGAAGCTTTCTTT. This codes for CASSQEKGQSSPNTEAFF.

The chain combines TRBV30 with TRBJ1-3; no clear D. Germline CDR1 reads GTSNPN; CDR2 reads SVGIG (reference sequence). The CDR3 length is 13 residues. The germline V and J ends were trimmed by 4 bases and 0 bases, with 7 bases remaining between them. The chain's CDR3 is CAWNSVSGNTIYF. The CDR3 bases are TGTGCCTGGAATTCTGTCTCTGGAAACACCATATATTTT.

Concerning this clone: The junction does not match germline at one end; this may be a read error. V and J are TRBV10-3 and TRBJ2-7; possibly TRBD1 for D (6 bases). Per germline, CDR1 ENHRY and CDR2 SYGVKD. There are 13 residues in the CDR3. DNA of the CDR3: TGTGCCATCCGGACAGCTAGCTCCCACGAGCAGTACTTC. Amino acids: CAIRTASSHEQYF.

This clone appeared once. The CDR3 sequence is CASSEEPTSGWVAKNIQYF. In DNA, the CDR3 is TGTGCCAGCAGTGAGGAACCGACTAGCGGGTGGGTGGCCAAAAACATTCAGTACTTC. The genes are TRBV2 and TRBJ2-4; TRBD2 matches 10 bases. The length of the CDR3 is 19 residues. J lost 1 base, V lost 3 bases, and 12 bases had no gene match. CDR1 SNHLY and CDR2 FYNNEI come from the germline V gene. The entire variable domain, with the rest obtained from reference TRBV2 and TRBJ2-4, is as follows: EPEVTQTPSHQVTQMGQEVILRCVPISNHLYFYWYRQILGQKVEFLVSFYNNEISEKSEIFDDQFSVERPDGSNFTLKIRSTKLEDSAMYFCASSEEPTSGWVAKNIQYFGAGTRLSVL.

The rearrangement uses TRBV10-3 and TRBJ2-1; TRBD1 might be the D (6 bases). The V and J ends lost 10 bases and 7 bases respectively, with 23 bases between them. Germline-derived CDR1 and CDR2 are ENHRY and SYGVKD. The CDR3 has 15 amino acids. The CDR3 protein is CATEMEGTRANEQFF. Here the CDR3 DNA reads TGTGCCACCGAGATGGAAGGGACAAGGGCTAATGAGCAGTTCTTC.

V is TRBV5-4 and J is TRBJ2-7; the match to TRBD1 covers 9 bases. Germline V gene sequence: CDR1 SGHNT, CDR2 YYREEE (reference sequence). With 3 bases clipped from V and 6 bases from J, the junction kept 7 bases outside the gene matches. CDR3 length equals 14 residues. The CDR3: CASSSGTGSGEQYF. The CDR3 DNA is TGTGCCAGCAGCTCCGGGACAGGGAGTGGCGAGCAGTACTTC.

This chain joins TRBV5-1 and TRBJ2-6; 10 bases are shared with TRBD2. Germline V gives CDR1 SGHRS, CDR2 YFSETQ. The CDR3 covers 19 residues. V was pared by 0 bases and J by 4 bases, with 10 bases of the junction left unmatched. CDR3 nucleotides: TGCGCCAGCAGCTTGGCGGGACTAGCGATGTTGGGAGGGGCCAACGTCCTGACTTTC. Its protein product is CASSLAGLAMLGGANVLTF.

The V call is TRBV7-6, the J call TRBJ2-1; 12 bases are a match to TRBD2. This CDR3 comprises 15 residues. The V and J ends lost 5 bases and 6 bases, in that order; junction bases with no gene match: 5. CDR1 is SGHVS and CDR2 is FNYEAQ in the germline V gene. CDR3 sequence (DNA): TGTGCCAGCAGCCTCCGGACTAGCGGGATCAATGAGCAGTTCTTC. Its translation is CASSLRTSGINEQFF.